Presented here are 20 T cell receptor beta chains from one specimen sequenced in a study of T cell responses to AZD1222 COVID-19 vaccine. TCRdb keeps only in-frame clones here, not all; method: immunoSEQ multiplex PCR. The data show fewer than 150,000 clones, 80% to 95% seen once. Sequenced material: peripheral blood, taken on day 0 of AZD1222 vaccination. The receptor set was obtained from an adult in good health.

Regarding this clone: This sample also contains other DNA sequences that code for the same CDR3. The rearrangement uses TRBV28 and TRBJ1-3; D unresolved. The CDR3 spans 13 residues. V was clipped by 6 bases and J by 0 bases, with 6 bases between them. In germline, CDR1 is MDHEN, CDR2 SYDVKM. CDR3 protein: CASRGSSGNTIYF. The CDR3 DNA is TGTGCCAGCAGGGGATCCTCTGGAAACACCATATATTTT.

V usage is TRBV27 and J usage is TRBJ1-1, with TRBD1 identical over 9 bases. V was pared by 5 bases and J by 1 base, with 5 bases of the junction left unmatched. CDR3 size: 15 residues. CDR1 is MNHEY and CDR2 is SMNVEV in the germline V gene (reference sequence). CDR3 nucleotides: TGTGCCAGCAGTCCGATGGGACAGGGGAACACTGAAGCTTTCTTT. Translation gives CASSPMGQGNTEAFF.

This rearrangement joins TRBV7-9 to TRBJ2-1; 10 nucleotides agree with TRBD2. The CDR3 covers 15 residues. V lost 2 bases, J lost 8 bases, and 6 bases stayed unmatched. Germline CDR1 SEHNR, CDR2 FQNEAQ (reference sequence). The CDR3 here is CASSLLVAGGHEQFF. CDR3 coding DNA: TGTGCCAGCAGCTTATTAGTAGCGGGAGGCCATGAGCAGTTCTTC.

The rearrangement joins TRBV29-1 to TRBJ1-4, with D perhaps TRBD1 (5 bases). V was trimmed by 4 bases and J by 8 bases, leaving 14 bases between them. There are 13 residues in the CDR3. Germline V gives CDR1 SQVTM, CDR2 ANQGSEA. The CDR3 loop is CSVGLVSGEKLFF. The CDR3 DNA follows: TGCAGCGTTGGGTTGGTTTCAGGGGAAAAACTGTTTTTT.

The chain employs TRBV11-2 and TRBJ2-2; TRBD2 agrees at 8 bases. After removal of 3 bases from V and 0 bases from J, the junction contained 6 bases not matched to a gene. This CDR3 is built from 17 residues. In germline, CDR1 is SGHAT, CDR2 FQNNGV. CDR3 loop: CASSLRPGLANTGELFF. CDR3 coding DNA: TGTGCCAGCAGCTTGCGACCGGGACTAGCGAACACCGGGGAGCTGTTTTTT.

The chain is built from TRBV11-2 and TRBJ2-2; D gene unclear. Germline values: CDR1 SGHAT, CDR2 FQNNGV. V was pared by 6 bases and J by 0 bases, with 20 bases between. This CDR3 has 18 residues. The DNA for the CDR3 is TGTGCCAGCAGTTCCTTCTTGTTACAGCTAGCGAACACCGGGGAGCTGTTTTTT. Translation gives CASSSFLLQLANTGELFF.

The sample holds a few counts of this clone. This chain joins TRBV5-1 and TRBJ1-2; TRBD1 agrees at 9 bases. The CDR3 is 17 residues long. From germline, CDR1 is SGHRS and CDR2 YFSETQ. The junction had 13 bases not matched to a gene; V was cut back by 4 bases and J by 3 bases. The chain's CDR3 is CASSPGTGTQRYYGYTF. The CDR3 nucleotides are TGCGCCAGCAGCCCAGGGACAGGGACCCAGAGGTACTATGGCTACACCTTC.

V usage is TRBV30 and J usage is TRBJ2-1, with 8 positions matching TRBD2. Germline V gives CDR1 GTSNPN, CDR2 SVGIG (reference sequence). Trimming at V came to 2 bases and at J to 11 bases, leaving 5 bases not matched to a gene. This CDR3 comprises 12 residues. The CDR3 nucleotides read TGTGCCTGGAGTTTCCTAGCGGGTCAGCAGTTCTTC. It specifies CAWSFLAGQQFF.

Here the CDR3 DNA reads TGTGCCAGCAGCCATCAATGGGCTAATATGAACACTGAAGCTTTCTTT. Translated: CASSHQWANMNTEAFF. The chain is built from TRBV5-8 and TRBJ1-1; D not resolved. The CDR3 length is 16 residues. Trimming took 4 bases from V and 0 from J, leaving 16 bases between them. Germline V gives CDR1 SGHTS, CDR2 YDEGEE.

As for this clone: This CDR3 is also generated by other DNA sequences in the sample. The rearrangement joins TRBV6-5 to TRBJ2-5, with TRBD1 matching 8 bases. The V gene end was trimmed by 6 bases and the J gene end by 1 base; junction bases not matched to a gene: 1. CDR3 length: 13 amino acids. The germline V gene has CDR1 MNHEY and CDR2 SVGAGI. Here the CDR3 reads CASRGQGQETQYF. CDR3 nucleotides: TGTGCCAGCAGAGGACAGGGCCAAGAGACCCAGTACTTC.

V is TRBV11-2 and J is TRBJ2-4, with 11 bases that match TRBD1. Unmatched junction bases numbered 3, after V lost 5 bases and J lost 6 bases. The CDR3 runs 14 residues. In germline, CDR1 is SGHAT, CDR2 FQNNGV. The CDR3 protein is CASSGGTGGNIQYF. The CDR3 DNA reads TGTGCCAGCAGCGGGGGGACAGGGGGAAACATTCAGTACTTC.

V and J are TRBV6-2 or TRBV6-3 and TRBJ2-7, with a possible D match to TRBD1 (5 bases). Trimming shortened V by 0 bases and J by 4 bases, and 13 bases separated the two germline ends. The length of the CDR3 is 15 residues. Germline values: CDR1 MNHEY, CDR2 SVGEGT. The CDR3 sequence: CASSYSLLQVYEQYF. As DNA, the CDR3 is TGTGCCAGCAGTTACTCCCTGTTACAGGTATACGAGCAGTACTTC.

The chain carries TRBV9 and TRBJ2-5, with 13 bases fitting TRBD2. Germline CDR1 is SGDLS and CDR2 is YYNGEE. The CDR3 sequence is 16 residues long. V was pared by 1 base and J by 4 bases, with 4 bases of the junction left unmatched. This CDR3 reads CASSVTSGRVGETQYF. In DNA form, the CDR3 reads TGTGCCAGCAGCGTAACTAGCGGGAGGGTTGGAGAGACCCAGTACTTC.

V is TRBV7-9 and J is TRBJ1-3; the D is unclear. CDR1 and CDR2 from the germline V gene are SEHNR and FQNEAQ (reference sequence). V lost 0 bases and J lost 0, with 9 bases in between. The CDR3 sequence is 16 residues long. The CDR3 DNA reads TGTGCCAGCAGCTTAGCGTTCGCCGGCTCTGGAAACACCATATATTTT. Amino acid sequence: CASSLAFAGSGNTIYF.

The chain links TRBV19 to TRBJ2-3; D is unresolved. Germline loops: CDR1 LNHDA, CDR2 SQIVND (reference sequence). The V end was cut by 7 bases, the J end by 6 bases, with 11 bases between. This CDR3 spans 12 amino acids. The CDR3 loop reads CASTDARDTQYF. In nucleotides, the CDR3 is TGTGCCAGTACAGACGCTAGGGATACGCAGTATTTT.

This clone appeared once. The V and J genes are TRBV15 and TRBJ1-3, with unresolved D. The V end was cut by 0 bases, the J end by 3 bases, with 9 bases between. Germline V lookup: CDR1 LNHNV, CDR2 YYDKDF (reference sequence). The CDR3 is 15 residues long. The CDR3 reads CATSRDSGSGNTIYF. For the CDR3, the DNA is TGTGCCACCAGCAGAGATTCGGGCAGTGGAAACACCATATATTTT.

The rearrangement links TRBV15 to TRBJ2-1; 8 positions agree with TRBD2. Unmatched junction bases numbered 12, after V lost 5 bases and J lost 3 bases. This CDR3 comprises 17 residues. Germline CDR1 LNHNV, CDR2 YYDKDF (reference sequence). For the CDR3, the DNA is TGTGCCACCAGCGGCAAACTAGCGGAGAACATCTACAATGAGCAGTTCTTC. It codes for CATSGKLAENIYNEQFF.

The chain has TRBV2 and TRBJ2-5; TRBD1 aligns across 11 bases. The germline V gene encodes CDR1 SNHLY and CDR2 FYNNEI. The CDR3 contains 13 residues. The V and J ends lost 9 bases and 5 bases, in that order; junction bases with no gene match: 5. The CDR3 region is CASGDRGSETQYF. The DNA of the CDR3 is TGTGCCAGTGGGGACAGGGGGTCGGAGACCCAGTACTTC.

In nucleotides, the CDR3 is TGTGCCAGCAGCTTAGGGGTTGGTGAGCAGTACTTC. Translating it yields CASSLGVGEQYF. The V and J genes are TRBV11-2 and TRBJ2-7; D remains unclear. The length of the CDR3 is 12 residues. Germline CDR1 SGHAT, CDR2 FQNNGV. With 1 base removed from V and 7 bases from J, the gap between germline ends came to 8 bases.

This sequence joins TRBV3-1 (or the pseudogene TRBV3-2) and TRBJ2-7; the match to TRBD1 covers 8 bases. CDR3 length: 15 residues. Germline-derived CDR1 and CDR2 are LGHDT and YNNKEL (reference sequence). The ends lost 4 bases at V and 5 bases at J; junction bases unmatched: 10. CDR3 amino acids: CASSPRGLSSHEQYF. The CDR3, as DNA: TGTGCCAGCAGCCCCAGGGGGCTGAGCAGCCACGAGCAGTACTTC.